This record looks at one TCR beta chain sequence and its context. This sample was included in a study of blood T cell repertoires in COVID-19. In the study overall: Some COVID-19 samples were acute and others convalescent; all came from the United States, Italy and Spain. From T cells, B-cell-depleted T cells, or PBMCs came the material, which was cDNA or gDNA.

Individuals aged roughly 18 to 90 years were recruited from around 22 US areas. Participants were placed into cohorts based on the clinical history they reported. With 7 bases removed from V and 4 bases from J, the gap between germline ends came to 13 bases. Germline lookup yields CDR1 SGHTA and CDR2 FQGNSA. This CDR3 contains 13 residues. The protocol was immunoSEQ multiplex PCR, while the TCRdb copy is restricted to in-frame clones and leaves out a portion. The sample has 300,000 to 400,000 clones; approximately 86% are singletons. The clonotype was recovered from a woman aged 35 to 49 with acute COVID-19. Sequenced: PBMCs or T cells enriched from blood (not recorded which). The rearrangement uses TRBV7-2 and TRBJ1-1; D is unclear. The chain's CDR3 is CASTEGRITEAFF. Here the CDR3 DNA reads TGTGCCAGCACCGAAGGGAGGATCACTGAAGCTTTCTTT.